This T cell receptor (beta chain) was recorded in a study of control samples from healthy donors and cancer patients. Germline-derived CDR1 and CDR2 are MDHEN and SYDVKM. V lost 3 bases and J lost 4, with 12 bases in between. The CDR3 loop spans 14 amino acids. Generated by immunoSEQ multiplex PCR, the TCRdb table keeps only in-frame clones and is missing some. The data hold about 180,000 clones, with approximately 90% observed a single time. The V and J genes are TRBV28 and TRBJ1-1; tentatively, D is TRBD1 (5 bases). Sequencing was carried out using blood. This clonotype was sampled from a man between 25 and 39 years old in good health. In DNA, the CDR3 is TGTGCCAGCAGTTTGCGGGGGATGGGCACTGAAGCTTTCTTT. This gives the protein CASSLRGMGTEAFF.